The 5 T cell receptor beta chains below come from one sample, sequenced in a study of T cells in Graves' hyperthyroidism and ophthalmopathy. From RNA transcripts, TCR beta CDR3 regions were amplified. The primer set for the first-round RT-PCR of the TCR CDR3 was HTBI. TCRdb re-called the multiplex PCR reads with MiXCR, one entry per CDR3 protein. The table shows approximately 370,000 distinct CDR3 sequences, with about 15% occurring only once. The sample consisted of blood. These receptor sequences come from a woman in her 30s with Graves' hyperthyroidism.

A word on this clonotype: This clone may be a read error of a much larger clone one base away. V usage is TRBV5-4 and J usage is TRBJ2-1; D is ambiguous. In germline, CDR1 is SGHNT, CDR2 YYREEE (reference sequence). The CDR3 length is 16 residues. The CDR3 loop reads CANSPSALWSYNEQFF. Written as DNA, the CDR3 is TGTGCCAACAGCCCGAGTGCTCTGTGGTCCTACAATGAGCAGTTCTTC.

The chain has TRBV29-1 and TRBJ1-3; D unresolved. This CDR3 is 13 amino acids long. V shed 0 bases and J shed 0 bases, with 3 bases lying between them. CDR1 is SQVTM, CDR2 ANQGSEA, per germline. CDR3 residues: CSVEEFSGNTIYF. CDR3 DNA: TGCAGCGTTGAAGAATTCTCTGGAAACACCATATATTTT. Full variable domain (rest looked up from reference TRBV29-1 and TRBJ1-3): SAVISQKPSRDICQRGTSLTIQCQVDSQVTMMFWYRQQPGQSLTLIATANQGSEATYESGFVIDKFPISRPNLTFSTLTVSNMSPEDSSIYLCSVEEFSGNTIYFGEGSWLTVV.

This chain links TRBV27 with TRBJ2-3; 8 nucleotides align to TRBD2. V lost 3 bases and J lost 5; bases outside the gene matches: 7. Germline assignment: CDR1 MNHEY and CDR2 SMNVEV (reference sequence). The CDR3 has 15 amino acids. The CDR3 sequence: CASSFLGTSQDTQYF. In DNA, the CDR3 is TGTGCCAGCAGTTTTCTGGGGACTAGTCAAGATACGCAGTATTTT.

This clonotype has at least ten counts. CDR3 sequence: CASSSGTSGRLNTQYF. The CDR3, as DNA: TGTGCCAGCAGTTCAGGGACTAGCGGGAGATTGAATACGCAGTATTTT. The chain employs TRBV6-1 and TRBJ2-3, with TRBD2 matching over 14 bases. CDR3 length equals 16 residues. Trimming removed 5 bases from V and 7 bases from J; junction bases left unmatched: 8. Germline V gene sequence: CDR1 MNHNS, CDR2 SASEGT.

The rearrangement links TRBV20-1 to TRBJ2-6; D unresolved. Trimming took off 3 bases at V and 4 bases at J, with 4 bases between the two ends. Germline CDR1 reads DFQATT; CDR2 reads SNEGSKA (reference sequence). The CDR3 totals 12 residues. The CDR3, as DNA: TGCAGTGCTAGCCCCGGGGCCAACGTCCTGACTTTC. The encoded protein is CSASPGANVLTF.